The present T cell receptor (beta chain) was sequenced within a study of blood T cells in healthy people across ages. Combining a sample-barcoded 5' primer with a J-beta primer mix, a second PCR ran for about 7 to 11 cycles. TCRdb processed the 5' RACE reads anew with MiXCR; each CDR3 protein has one entry. The sample carries fewer than 1.5 million distinct CDR3 sequences, 40% to 50% recorded once. The CDR3 extends over 11 amino acids. Germline V gene lookup returns CDR1 DFQATT and CDR2 SNEGSKA (reference sequence). Trimming took 6 bases from V and 10 from J, leaving 13 bases between them. This clonotype was seen a handful of times.

The V gene is TRBV20-1, the J gene TRBJ2-1; D is perhaps TRBD2 (6 bases). Sequenced: blood. The clonotype originates from a woman in her late teens or twenties in good health. In DNA form, the CDR3 reads TGCAGTGCCGCGGGACTCCGGGAGCAGTTCTTC. As protein: CSAAGLREQFF.